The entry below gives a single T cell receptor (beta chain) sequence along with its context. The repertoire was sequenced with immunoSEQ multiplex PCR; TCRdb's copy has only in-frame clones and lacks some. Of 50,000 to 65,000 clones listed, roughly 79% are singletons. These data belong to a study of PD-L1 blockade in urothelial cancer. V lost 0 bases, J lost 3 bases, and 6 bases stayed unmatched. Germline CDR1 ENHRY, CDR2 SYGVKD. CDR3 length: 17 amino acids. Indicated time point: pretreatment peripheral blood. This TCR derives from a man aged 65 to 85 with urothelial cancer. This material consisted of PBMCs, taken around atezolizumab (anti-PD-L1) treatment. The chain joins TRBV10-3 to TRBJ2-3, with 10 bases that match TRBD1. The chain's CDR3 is CAISESPGQGVTDTQYF. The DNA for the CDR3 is TGTGCCATCAGTGAGTCCCCCGGACAGGGGGTGACAGATACGCAGTATTTT.